These 14 T cell receptor beta chains share one sample of origin, sequenced in a study of T cells after yellow fever vaccination. MiXCR was run by TCRdb on the 5' RACE reads, yielding one entry per CDR3 protein. There are hundreds of thousands of distinct CDR3 sequences in the sample; around an eighth occur only once, and roughly an eighth lies in the top ten. The material was PBMCs, obtained on the day of the yellow fever booster vaccination. Every receptor here comes from a man under 40 who received the YFV17D yellow fever vaccine.

This clonotype was observed a handful of times. This chain joins TRBV24-1 and TRBJ2-2; 8 bases fit TRBD2. V lost 3 bases and J lost 0; bases outside the gene matches: 2. From germline, CDR1 is KGHDR and CDR2 SFDVKD. This CDR3 has 16 amino acids. CDR3 DNA: TGTGCCACCAGTGATGTTAGCGGGACGAACACCGGGGAGCTGTTTTTT. Translated, it gives CATSDVSGTNTGELFF.

This chain connects TRBV20-1 to TRBJ2-2, with TRBD1 matching over 7 bases. Per germline, CDR1 DFQATT and CDR2 SNEGSKA (reference sequence). This CDR3 has 12 amino acids. CDR3 nucleotides: TGCGTCTCAACAGGGGTCACCGGGGAGCTGTTTTTT. This gives the protein CVSTGVTGELFF.

This chain links TRBV12-3 or TRBV12-4 with TRBJ2-2; D unresolved. V was pared by 6 bases and J by 0 bases, with 8 bases between. There are 14 residues in the CDR3. The CDR3 loop reads CASRRNANTGELFF. The DNA of the CDR3 is TGTGCCAGCAGGCGCAATGCGAACACCGGGGAGCTGTTTTTT.

The chain combines TRBV28 with TRBJ2-5; D call uncertain. Trimming stripped 8 bases from V and 5 bases from J, with 15 bases between. Germline loops: CDR1 MDHEN, CDR2 SYDVKM. This CDR3 contains 13 residues. The DNA for the CDR3 is TGTGCCAGCGGCCCCGCAGGCCCGGAGACCCAGTACTTC. Its protein product is CASGPAGPETQYF.

The rearrangement joins TRBV6-6 to TRBJ2-7; D gene uncertain. Trimming took off 7 bases at V and 1 base at J, with 11 bases between the two ends. This CDR3 spans 13 amino acids. From germline, CDR1 is MNHNY and CDR2 SVGAGI (reference sequence). The CDR3 sequence is CASTHGFSYEQYF. CDR3 sequence (DNA): TGTGCCAGCACCCACGGGTTTTCCTACGAGCAGTACTTC.

This clonotype was seen a few times. Written as DNA, the CDR3 is TGCAGTGCTTTCATGGGGCTAGCGGGGTTATACAATGAGCAGTTCTTC. This gives the protein CSAFMGLAGLYNEQFF. The chain carries TRBV20-1 and TRBJ2-1; the match to TRBD2 covers 9 bases. Germline-derived CDR1 and CDR2 are DFQATT and SNEGSKA (reference sequence). The CDR3 has 16 amino acids. Trimming removed 5 bases from V and 4 bases from J; junction bases left unmatched: 12.

This chain uses TRBV15 with TRBJ2-1; D might be TRBD2 (5 bases). CDR1 is LNHNV and CDR2 is YYDKDF in the germline V gene (reference sequence). The CDR3 extends over 15 amino acids. V was trimmed by 4 bases and J by 1 base, leaving 11 bases between them. The DNA for the CDR3 is TGTGCCACCAGCACAAGCGGTGTATCCTACAATGAGCAGTTCTTC. Protein: CATSTSGVSYNEQFF.

The chain uses TRBV5-1 and TRBJ1-1; no reliable D call. V dropped 1 base and J dropped 4 bases, with 14 bases sitting between them. This CDR3 contains 15 residues. Germline values: CDR1 SGHRS, CDR2 YFSETQ. The CDR3 bases are TGCGCCAGCAGCTTGAGCACCGTGACCGTCACTGAAGCTTTCTTT. Residues: CASSLSTVTVTEAFF.

The chain employs TRBV10-3 and TRBJ2-1; a possible D gene is TRBD1 (6 bases). Looked up from germline, CDR1 is ENHRY and CDR2 is SYGVKD. CDR3 size: 16 residues. The V and J ends lost 0 bases and 4 bases respectively, with 13 bases between them. The CDR3 DNA follows: TGTGCCATCAGTGAGTCGGGGGCAGGGTTATACAATGAGCAGTTCTTC. Its translation: CAISESGAGLYNEQFF.

This clonotype came up many times. The chain carries TRBV5-1 and TRBJ2-1, with D possibly matching TRBD2 (6 bases). V gave up 1 base and J gave up 4 bases, with 12 bases separating them. This CDR3 is built from 15 residues. Per germline, CDR1 SGHRS and CDR2 YFSETQ. CDR3 in amino acids: CASSLTASAYNEQFF. CDR3 nucleotides: TGCGCCAGCAGCTTGACAGCTAGCGCGTACAATGAGCAGTTCTTC. The full variable domain, with the rest looked up from reference TRBV5-1 and TRBJ2-1, is KAGVTQTPRYLIKTRGQQVTLSCSPISGHRSVSWYQQTPGQGLQFLFEYFSETQRNKGNFPGRFSGRQFSNSRSEMNVSTLELGDSALYLCASSLTASAYNEQFFGPGTRLTVL.

This clonotype was recorded a few times. The V call is TRBV20-1, the J call TRBJ2-1; D possibly uses TRBD1 or TRBD2 (6 bases each). Germline V gives CDR1 DFQATT, CDR2 SNEGSKA (reference sequence). The CDR3 is made up of 11 amino acids. Deletions cut 5 bases from V and 16 bases from J, with 18 bases between. In DNA form, the CDR3 reads TGCAGTGCTCTCCCGGGGGCTCCCGTCTTCTTC. It encodes CSALPGAPVFF.

This clonotype has more than one count but fewer than ten. V and J are TRBV25-1 and TRBJ2-2; no reliable D call. The germline V gene encodes CDR1 MGHDK and CDR2 SYGVNS. Trimming shortened V by 3 bases and J by 4 bases, and 9 bases separated the two germline ends. The CDR3 totals 14 residues. The CDR3 spells CASSDGQFTGELFF. DNA for the CDR3: TGTGCCAGCAGTGATGGGCAGTTCACCGGGGAGCTGTTTTTT.

This chain uses TRBV6-1 with TRBJ1-2; D is uncertain. Germline-derived CDR1 and CDR2 are MNHNS and SASEGT. Trimming took off 4 bases at V and 7 bases at J, with 13 bases between the two ends. This CDR3 has 13 amino acids. CDR3 sequence (DNA): TGTGCCAGCAGTGGGGGTCGGCCACTTGGCTACACCTTC. Protein sequence: CASSGGRPLGYTF.

J is TRBJ2-1 and V is TRBV7-2; D is uncertain. From germline, CDR1 is SGHTA and CDR2 FQGNSA. Trimming cost V 4 bases and J 6 bases, with 13 bases left between them. CDR3 length equals 14 residues. CDR3 DNA sequence: TGTGCCAGCAGCTCTGCCCCTGCTTTCAATGAGCAGTTCTTC. This translates into CASSSAPAFNEQFF.